These 17 T cell receptor beta chains were sequenced from one sample in a study of T cell changes during pregnancy in multiple sclerosis. Profiled with immunoSEQ multiplex PCR; TCRdb holds only in-frame clones, not every one. The data hold 45,000 to 65,000 clones, with around 90% observed a single time. This specimen consisted of peripheral blood, obtained after pregnancy. The receptors come from a female donor in good health, enrolled as a control in a pregnancy study.

The chain uses TRBV11-3 and TRBJ2-7; TRBD2 matches at 10 bases. V was pared by 3 bases and J by 5 bases, with 7 bases of the junction left unmatched. The CDR3 extends over 15 amino acids. Germline CDR1 is SGHNT and CDR2 is YENEEA. The CDR3 sequence: CASSFVASGSHEQYF. As DNA, the CDR3 is TGTGCCAGCAGCTTTGTCGCTAGCGGGAGCCACGAGCAGTACTTC.

V and J are TRBV7-2 and TRBJ2-5, with 9 bases aligning to TRBD2. The V segment lost 4 bases and the J segment 0 bases; nucleotides outside the gene matches: 3. This CDR3 is 15 amino acids long. Per germline, CDR1 SGHTA and CDR2 FQGNSA. CDR3 sequence: CASSWRGGDQETQYF. The CDR3 DNA follows: TGTGCCAGCAGCTGGCGGGGGGGCGACCAAGAGACCCAGTACTTC.

The chain has TRBV14 and TRBJ2-2, with 9 nucleotides matching TRBD1. This CDR3 is built from 14 residues. With 4 bases clipped from V and 7 bases from J, the junction kept 4 bases outside the gene matches. CDR1 is SGHDN and CDR2 is FVKESK in the germline V gene. The CDR3 reads CASSPNRGLGELFF. CDR3 nucleotides: TGTGCCAGCAGCCCGAACAGGGGGCTCGGGGAGCTGTTTTTT.

This clone was detected once. The CDR3 nucleotides are TGTGCCAGCAGCTTAGGGGGACAGGGGAAAACCAAAAACATTCAGTACTTC. Its protein product is CASSLGGQGKTKNIQYF. V and J are TRBV11-3 and TRBJ2-4, with 10 positions matching TRBD1. From germline, CDR1 is SGHNT and CDR2 YENEEA. The trim removed 1 base at V and 2 bases at J, leaving 5 bases unmatched. The CDR3 totals 17 residues.

The rearrangement links TRBV15 to TRBJ2-7; TRBD1 matches 8 bases. The CDR3 runs 15 residues. Per the germline V gene, CDR1 is LNHNV and CDR2 is YYDKDF (reference sequence). V lost 5 bases and J lost 3; bases outside the gene matches: 9. Here the CDR3 reads CATSVDRVNDYEQYF. The DNA of the CDR3 is TGTGCCACCAGCGTGGACAGGGTAAACGACTACGAGCAGTACTTC.

This clone was detected only once. This sequence joins TRBV7-8 and TRBJ1-1; the match to TRBD1 covers 9 bases. This CDR3 comprises 15 residues. Germline values: CDR1 SGHVS, CDR2 FQNEAQ. J lost 1 base, V lost 3 bases, and 3 bases had no gene match. CDR3 sequence reads: CASSFSGQGNTEAFF. The CDR3 DNA follows: TGTGCCAGCAGCTTCTCGGGACAGGGGAACACTGAAGCTTTCTTT.

The chain carries TRBV6-5 and TRBJ1-3, with no clear D. V lost 6 bases and J 6 bases, leaving 9 bases between the germline ends. The germline CDR1 and CDR2 sequences are MNHEY and SVGAGI. The CDR3 spans 12 residues. CDR3 sequence: CASSRDTNTIYF. The CDR3 coding sequence is TGTGCCAGCAGCAGAGACACAAACACCATATATTTT.

This rearrangement joins TRBV7-6 to TRBJ2-3; 14 bases line up with TRBD2. V gave up 11 bases and J gave up 9 bases; unmatched junction bases: 22. CDR1 SGHVS and CDR2 FNYEAQ come from the germline V gene. CDR3 size: 18 residues. The CDR3 DNA reads as TGTGCCGTCTCCGGGACTAGCGGGGGTCGCGGGGTTGGTGGGACGCAGTATTTT. The encoded protein is CAVSGTSGGRGVGGTQYF.

J is TRBJ2-1 and V is TRBV4-3; 12 bases line up with TRBD2. CDR1 is LGHNA, CDR2 YSLEER, per germline. V dropped 4 bases and J dropped 7; count of bases not matched to a gene: 5. This CDR3 is 15 amino acids long. The CDR3 reads CASSLTSGGLNEQFF. CDR3 bases: TGCGCCAGCAGCCTAACTAGCGGGGGGCTTAATGAGCAGTTCTTC.

The rearrangement links TRBV11-2 to TRBJ2-5, with 7 bases aligning to TRBD1. CDR1 is SGHAT and CDR2 is FQNNGV in the germline V gene. The CDR3 totals 15 residues. V gave up 4 bases and J gave up 5 bases; unmatched junction bases: 10. The CDR3 sequence: CASSSPGQISETQYF. The CDR3 DNA reads as TGTGCCAGCAGCTCTCCGGGACAGATATCGGAGACCCAGTACTTC.

The rearrangement links TRBV5-6 to TRBJ1-1; D call uncertain. Per germline, CDR1 SGHDT and CDR2 YYEEEE. This CDR3 is built from 12 residues. V was cut by 4 bases and J by 5 bases, with 9 bases left in between. CDR3 sequence (DNA): TGTGCCAGCAGCAAGGCGGAGACTGAAGCTTTCTTT. This sequence encodes CASSKAETEAFF.

J is TRBJ2-7 and V is TRBV11-3; maybe TRBD1 (6 bases). Trimming stripped 1 base from V and 6 bases from J, with 16 bases between. Germline V gene lookup returns CDR1 SGHNT and CDR2 YENEEA. There are 15 residues in the CDR3. The CDR3 DNA is TGTGCCAGCAGCTTAGGCAGGGGTTCGGGGAGCGAGCAGTACTTC. It codes for CASSLGRGSGSEQYF.

This chain joins TRBV6-5 and TRBJ2-5; the D is unclear. Between the trimmed V and J ends, which lost 2 bases and 1 base, there was a span of 11 bases. Germline V CDR1 and CDR2: MNHEY, SVGAGI. The length of the CDR3 is 15 residues. As DNA, the CDR3 is TGTGCCAGCAGTTACGGCGGCTTTAGCCAAGAGACCCAGTACTTC. Protein: CASSYGGFSQETQYF.

The chain uses TRBV7-9 and TRBJ2-1; D is uncertain. The CDR3 contains 13 residues. Germline CDR1 SEHNR, CDR2 FQNEAQ (reference sequence). V was shortened by 8 bases and J by 4 bases, with 12 bases between the two germline ends. Here the CDR3 DNA reads TGTGCCAGCGACTTAAGGAATTACAATGAGCAGTTCTTC. Residues: CASDLRNYNEQFF.

This sequence joins TRBV7-9 and TRBJ1-2, with D possibly TRBD1 on 6 matching bases. Trimming removed 5 bases from V and 2 bases from J, with 12 bases in between. Germline V lookup: CDR1 SEHNR, CDR2 FQNEAQ (reference sequence). This CDR3 is 14 amino acids long. For the CDR3, the DNA is TGTGCCAGCAGCCCACGGGGGGGCAACTATGGCTACACCTTC. Translating it yields CASSPRGGNYGYTF.

The chain recombines TRBV6-1 with TRBJ1-2; maybe TRBD1 (5 bases). With 7 bases removed from V and 6 bases from J, the gap between germline ends came to 12 bases. The CDR3 covers 12 residues. CDR1 and CDR2 (germline): MNHNS, SASEGT. CDR3 coding DNA: TGTGCCAGCACCCTGGGGGGGGATGGCTACACCTTC. Residues: CASTLGGDGYTF.

CDR3 nucleotide sequence: TGTGCCAGCAGCTTAGGCGGGAGTGGGAATACGCAGTATTTT. Its protein product is CASSLGGSGNTQYF. This chain links TRBV11-3 with TRBJ2-3, with 7 bases that match TRBD2. V trimming: 1 base; J trimming: 7 bases; junction bases outside the gene matches: 5. There are 14 residues in the CDR3. CDR1 is SGHNT and CDR2 is YENEEA in the germline V gene.